The rows below give T cell receptor beta chains drawn from one sample of a study of T cells expressing NK-cell markers. TCRdb reanalyzed the 5' RACE reads, giving one entry per CDR3 protein sequence and no DNA. The sample yields approximately 150,000 distinct CDR3 sequences, of which the top ten take up 12%. Material for sequencing was blood T cells: a sorted CD56 or NKG2C T cell subset, CD4+ or CD8+ T cells, or bulk PBMC T cells (not recorded which). These receptors all stem from a man aged 18 to 30 in good health. CDR3s include the opening cysteine and the closing phenylalanine or tryptophan.

j_call	v_call	cdr3_aa
TRBJ2-5	TRBV27	CASSPWAGGETQYF
TRBJ2-1	TRBV4-3	CASSADRGVHNEQFF
TRBJ2-5	TRBV7-9	CASSLETPLETQYF
TRBJ2-3	TRBV15	CATSLAGGLTDTQYF
TRBJ2-1	TRBV18	CASSAGGRNEQFF
TRBJ2-1	TRBV4-1	CASSQYANEQFF
TRBJ2-2	TRBV4-1	CASSPSGANTGELFF
TRBJ2-1	TRBV5-1	CASSLVFGDPSYNEQFF
TRBJ2-6	TRBV7-6	CASSPRQGWDSSGANVLTF
TRBJ2-2	TRBV2	CASSEKPGQATGELFF
TRBJ1-5	TRBV7-2	CASSLAAFGNQPQHF
TRBJ2-5	TRBV13	CASSLGFQETQYF
TRBJ2-1	TRBV11-2	CASSTFSGTLAYNEQFF
TRBJ1-4	TRBV27	CASRGSATNEKLFF
TRBJ2-1	TRBV6-2/TRBV6-3	CASSYSPLAGVWYGEQFF
TRBJ2-2	TRBV14	CASSQDWTGGLSGELFF
TRBJ2-5	TRBV27	CASSLNSAETQYF
TRBJ2-7	TRBV4-2	CASSQEAGSSYEQYF
TRBJ1-2	TRBV27	CASSPEGGGYTF
TRBJ2-1	TRBV5-1	CASSLRQGQVYEQFF
TRBJ2-1	TRBV6-2/TRBV6-3	CASSLGAYNEQFF
TRBJ2-2	TRBV7-6	CASRRGSGELFF
TRBJ2-2	TRBV5-1	CASSPPESGELFF
TRBJ2-1	TRBV7-9	CASSLSTRNEQFF
TRBJ2-1	TRBV11-2	CASSQVAGVIASYNEQFF